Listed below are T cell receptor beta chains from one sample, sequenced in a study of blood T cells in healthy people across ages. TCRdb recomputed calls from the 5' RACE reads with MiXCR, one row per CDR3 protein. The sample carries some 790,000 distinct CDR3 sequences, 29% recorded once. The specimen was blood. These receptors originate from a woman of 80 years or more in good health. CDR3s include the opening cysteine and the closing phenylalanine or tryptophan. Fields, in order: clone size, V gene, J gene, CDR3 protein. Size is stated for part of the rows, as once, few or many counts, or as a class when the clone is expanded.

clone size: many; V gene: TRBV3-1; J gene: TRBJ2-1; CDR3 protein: CASSQAGSWGQFF
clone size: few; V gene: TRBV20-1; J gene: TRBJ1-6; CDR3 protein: CSARRTGENSPLHF
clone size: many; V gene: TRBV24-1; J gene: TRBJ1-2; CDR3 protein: CATSEGLRYTF
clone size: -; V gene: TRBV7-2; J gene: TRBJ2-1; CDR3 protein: CASSRGLAGGGRNEQFF
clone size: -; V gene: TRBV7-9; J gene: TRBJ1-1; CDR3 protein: CASSGTRRTKAFF
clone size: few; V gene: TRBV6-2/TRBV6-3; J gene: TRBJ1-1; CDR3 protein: CASSYGRPSAFF
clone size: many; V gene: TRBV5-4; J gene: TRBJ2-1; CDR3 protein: CASSLVLLAGAYNEQFF
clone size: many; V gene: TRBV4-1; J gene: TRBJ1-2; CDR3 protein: CASSQEPYNYGYTF
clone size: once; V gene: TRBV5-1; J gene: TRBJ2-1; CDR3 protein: CASSLDDSSYNEQFF
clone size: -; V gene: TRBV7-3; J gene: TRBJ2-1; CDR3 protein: CASSLDRDSSGNEQFF
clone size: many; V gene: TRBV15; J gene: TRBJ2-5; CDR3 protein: CATSRVGTSGPQETQYF
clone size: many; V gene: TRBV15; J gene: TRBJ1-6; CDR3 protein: CATSSNTGNSPLHF
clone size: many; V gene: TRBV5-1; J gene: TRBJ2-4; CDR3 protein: CASSPAGAGIQYF
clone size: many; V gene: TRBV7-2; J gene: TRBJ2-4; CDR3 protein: CASSLRQGSAKNIQYF
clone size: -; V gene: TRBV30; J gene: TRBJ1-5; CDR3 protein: CAWTNSGQVNQPQHF
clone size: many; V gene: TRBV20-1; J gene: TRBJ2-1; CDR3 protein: CSASRDGPYNEQFF
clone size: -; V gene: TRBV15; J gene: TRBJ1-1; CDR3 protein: CATSTVDRGEAFF
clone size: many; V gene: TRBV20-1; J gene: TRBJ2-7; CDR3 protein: CSARDRQTYEQYF
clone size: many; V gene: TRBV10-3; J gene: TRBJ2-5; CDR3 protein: CAIKPGDREETQYF
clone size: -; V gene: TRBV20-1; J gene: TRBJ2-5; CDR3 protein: CSARDALRAQETQYF
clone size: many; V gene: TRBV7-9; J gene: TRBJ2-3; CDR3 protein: CASSLVVPDTQYF
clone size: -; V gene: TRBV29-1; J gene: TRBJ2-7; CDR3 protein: CSVGRQGSYEQYF
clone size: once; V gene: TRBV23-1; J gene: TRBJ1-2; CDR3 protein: CASSQPTGYTF
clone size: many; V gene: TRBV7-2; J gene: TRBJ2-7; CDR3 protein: CASSLGQSGLDVPYEQYF
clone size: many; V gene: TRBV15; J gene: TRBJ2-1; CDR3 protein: CATSRVGGINEQFF
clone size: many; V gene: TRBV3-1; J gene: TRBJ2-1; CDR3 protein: CASSDSGGGSYNEQFF
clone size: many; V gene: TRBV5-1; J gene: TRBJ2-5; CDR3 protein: CASSPSTGGKETQYF
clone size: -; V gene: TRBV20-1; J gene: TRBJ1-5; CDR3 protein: CSARGSGARSNQPQHF
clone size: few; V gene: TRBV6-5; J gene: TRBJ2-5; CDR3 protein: CASSYGWGTQYF
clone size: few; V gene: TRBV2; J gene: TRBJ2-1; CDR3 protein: CASSDKLGINEQFF
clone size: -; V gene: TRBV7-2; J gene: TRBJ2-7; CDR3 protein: CASSLVGGSGEQYF
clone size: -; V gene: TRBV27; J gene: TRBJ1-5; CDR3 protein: CASSFRQYNQPQHF
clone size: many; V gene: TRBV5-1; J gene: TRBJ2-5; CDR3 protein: CASSLMGGPETQYF
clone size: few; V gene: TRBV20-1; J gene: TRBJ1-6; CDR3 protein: CSARDTGVSPLHF
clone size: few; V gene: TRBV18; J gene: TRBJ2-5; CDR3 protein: CASSPFGTSGKETQYF
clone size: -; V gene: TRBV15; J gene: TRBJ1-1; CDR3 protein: CATRTGTANTEAFF
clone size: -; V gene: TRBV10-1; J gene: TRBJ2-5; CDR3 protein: CASSELERMETQYF
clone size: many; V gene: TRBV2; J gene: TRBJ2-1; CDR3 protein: CATKGGPSYNEQFF
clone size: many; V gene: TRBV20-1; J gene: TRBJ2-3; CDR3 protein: CSDSGLPQYF
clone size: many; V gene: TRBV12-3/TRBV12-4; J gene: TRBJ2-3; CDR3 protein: CASSYRLLGVDTQYF
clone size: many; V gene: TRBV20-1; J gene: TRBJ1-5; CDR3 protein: CSARITQGDNQPQHF
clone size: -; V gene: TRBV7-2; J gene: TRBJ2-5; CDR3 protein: CASSSNSGIPVAQYF
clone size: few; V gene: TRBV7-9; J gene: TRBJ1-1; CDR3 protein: CASSPRQGALNTEAFF
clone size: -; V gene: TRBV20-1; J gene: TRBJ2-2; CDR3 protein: CSASGRPTGELFF
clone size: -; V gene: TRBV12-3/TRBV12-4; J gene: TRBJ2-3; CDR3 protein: CASRDLAVSTDTQYF
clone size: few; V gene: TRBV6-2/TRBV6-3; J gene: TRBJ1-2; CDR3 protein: CAISVSYGYTF
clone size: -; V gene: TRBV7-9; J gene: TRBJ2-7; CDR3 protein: CASSLEGARNEQYF
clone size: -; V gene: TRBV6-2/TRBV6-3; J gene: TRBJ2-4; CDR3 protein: CASGEVTQYF
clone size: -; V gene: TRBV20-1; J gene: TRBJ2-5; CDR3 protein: CSASTTSGVQETQYF
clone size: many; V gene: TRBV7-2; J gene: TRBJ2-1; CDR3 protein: CASSLTKVATYNEQFF
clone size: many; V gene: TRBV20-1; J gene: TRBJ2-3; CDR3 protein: CSARPGLAGGPTDTQYF